This TCR beta chain was captured by sequencing in a study of cytomegalovirus exposure and HLA in healthy donors. The V gene's germline CDR1 is MGHDK and CDR2 SYGVNS. Trimming left V 4 bases short and J 3 bases short, with 10 bases between. The CDR3 is made up of 13 amino acids. Findings and limits, study-wide: Later analysis associated a missense DCLRE1C variant with TCR beta V- and J-gene trimming. Relative to equally common others, HLA-associated TCR beta chains showed greater clonal expansion in a later analysis.

PCR employed 60 Vbeta and 13 Jbeta primers. The protocol was immunoSEQ multiplex PCR, while the TCRdb copy is restricted to in-frame clones and leaves out a portion. This table holds roughly 99,000 clones, around 72% found once. About this clone: As yet, its antigen is unknown.

Sequencing input: PBMCs. The chain recombines TRBV25-1 with TRBJ2-7; D may be TRBD1 (6 bases). The TCR comes from a woman aged 40 to 49 in good health and CMV-seropositive. The CDR3 region has the DNA TGTGCCAGCAGTGTATCGGACAGCTACGAGCAGTACTTC. Protein sequence: CASSVSDSYEQYF.